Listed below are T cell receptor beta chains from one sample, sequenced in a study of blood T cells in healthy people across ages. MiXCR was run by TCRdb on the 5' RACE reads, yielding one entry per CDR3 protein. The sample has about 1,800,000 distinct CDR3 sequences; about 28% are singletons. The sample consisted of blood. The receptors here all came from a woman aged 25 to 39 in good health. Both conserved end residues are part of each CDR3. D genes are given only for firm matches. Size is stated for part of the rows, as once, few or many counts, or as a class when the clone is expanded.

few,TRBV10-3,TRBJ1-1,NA,TGTGCCATCAGTGATCCGGGAAATATAGGACAGGAAGCTTTCTTT,CAISDPGNIGQEAFF
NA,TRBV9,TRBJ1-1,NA,TGTGCCAGCAGCGTAAATCCGTGGGACACTGAAGCTTTCTTT,CASSVNPWDTEAFF
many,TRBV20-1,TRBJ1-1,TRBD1,TGCAGCGCCCGGACAGGGAACACTGAAGCTTTCTTT,CSARTGNTEAFF
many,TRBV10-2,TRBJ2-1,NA,TGCGCCAGCAGTGTGTTCGGGGACAATGAGCAGTTCTTC,CASSVFGDNEQFF
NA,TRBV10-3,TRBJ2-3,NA,TGTGCCATCAGTGACGGACTTACAACAGATACGCAGTATTTT,CAISDGLTTDTQYF
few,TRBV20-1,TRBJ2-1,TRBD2,TGCAGTGCTCGGACTAGCGGGGGTTCTAAGAATGAGCAGTTCTTC,CSARTSGGSKNEQFF
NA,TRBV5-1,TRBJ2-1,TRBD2,TGCGCCAGCGGCTTGGGACTAGCGGGGGGCTATGAGCAGTTCTTC,CASGLGLAGGYEQFF
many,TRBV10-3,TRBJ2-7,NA,TGTGCCATCAGTGAGACCCAACGGGACGAGCAGTACTTC,CAISETQRDEQYF
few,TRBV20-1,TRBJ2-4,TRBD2,TGCAGTGCTGCTCTAGCGGGGGTAGCCAAAAACATTCAGTACTTC,CSAALAGVAKNIQYF
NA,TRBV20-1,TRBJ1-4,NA,TGCAGTACTTGGCGGGAAAAACTGTTTTTT,CSTWREKLFF
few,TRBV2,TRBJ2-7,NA,TGTGCCAGCAGTGCCTACCGGGTCGAGCAGTACTTC,CASSAYRVEQYF
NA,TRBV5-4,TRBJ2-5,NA,TGTGCCAGCAGCCGGGCAGGGGCCGTGCGGCGAGATACCCAGTACTTC,CASSRAGAVRRDTQYF
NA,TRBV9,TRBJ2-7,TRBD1,TGTGCCAGCAGCGTAGAGGGGGACAGGGACGAGCAGTACTTC,CASSVEGDRDEQYF
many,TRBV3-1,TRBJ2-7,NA,TGTGCCAGCAGCCCCCGGGACGGATACTACGAGCAGTACTTC,CASSPRDGYYEQYF